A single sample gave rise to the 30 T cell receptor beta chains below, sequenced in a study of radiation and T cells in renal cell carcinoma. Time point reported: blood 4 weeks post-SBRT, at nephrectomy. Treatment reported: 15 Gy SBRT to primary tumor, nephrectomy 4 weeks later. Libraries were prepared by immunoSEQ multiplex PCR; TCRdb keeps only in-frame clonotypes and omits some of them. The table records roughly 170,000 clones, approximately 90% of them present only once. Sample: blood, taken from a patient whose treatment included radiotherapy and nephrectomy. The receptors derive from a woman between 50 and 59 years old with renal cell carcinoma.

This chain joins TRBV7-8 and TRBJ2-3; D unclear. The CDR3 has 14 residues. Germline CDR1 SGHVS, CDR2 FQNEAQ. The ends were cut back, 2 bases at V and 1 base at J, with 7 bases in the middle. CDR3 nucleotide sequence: TGTGCCAGCAGCTTAAGAAGAGGCACAGATACGCAGTATTTT. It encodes CASSLRRGTDTQYF.

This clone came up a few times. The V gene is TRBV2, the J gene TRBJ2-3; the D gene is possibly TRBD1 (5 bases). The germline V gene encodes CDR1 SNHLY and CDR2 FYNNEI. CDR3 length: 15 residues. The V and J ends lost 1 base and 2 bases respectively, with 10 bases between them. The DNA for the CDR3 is TGTGCCAGCAGTGAAGGGGGCACCCTCACAGATACGCAGTATTTT. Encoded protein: CASSEGGTLTDTQYF.

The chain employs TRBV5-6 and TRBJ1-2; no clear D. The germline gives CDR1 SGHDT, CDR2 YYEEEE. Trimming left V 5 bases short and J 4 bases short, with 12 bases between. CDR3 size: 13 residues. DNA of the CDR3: TGTGCCAGCAGTAGGACTCCCCCCTATGGCTACACCTTC. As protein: CASSRTPPYGYTF.

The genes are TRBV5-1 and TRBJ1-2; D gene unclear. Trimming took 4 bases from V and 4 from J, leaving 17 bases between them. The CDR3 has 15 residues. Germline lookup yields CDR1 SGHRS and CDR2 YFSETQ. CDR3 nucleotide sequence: TGCGCCAGCAGCATCGACGGGTCGGACGCCTATGGCTACACCTTC. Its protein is CASSIDGSDAYGYTF. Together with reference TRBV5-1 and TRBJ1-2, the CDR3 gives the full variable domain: KAGVTQTPRYLIKTRGQQVTLSCSPISGHRSVSWYQQTPGQGLQFLFEYFSETQRNKGNFPGRFSGRQFSNSRSEMNVSTLELGDSALYLCASSIDGSDAYGYTFGSGTRLTVV.

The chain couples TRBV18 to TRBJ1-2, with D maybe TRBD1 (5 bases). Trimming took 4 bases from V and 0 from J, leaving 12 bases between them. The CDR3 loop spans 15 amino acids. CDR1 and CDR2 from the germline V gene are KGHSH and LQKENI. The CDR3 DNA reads TGTGCCAGCTCACTCCGGGACGCTTCTAACTATGGCTACACCTTC. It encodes CASSLRDASNYGYTF.

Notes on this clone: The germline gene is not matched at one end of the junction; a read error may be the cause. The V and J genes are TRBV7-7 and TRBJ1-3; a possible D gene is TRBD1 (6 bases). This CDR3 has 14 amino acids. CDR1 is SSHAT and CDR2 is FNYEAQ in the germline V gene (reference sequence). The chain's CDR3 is CASSATGSGNTIYF. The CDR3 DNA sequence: TGTGCTAGCAGCGCAACAGGGTCTGGAAACACCATATATTTT.

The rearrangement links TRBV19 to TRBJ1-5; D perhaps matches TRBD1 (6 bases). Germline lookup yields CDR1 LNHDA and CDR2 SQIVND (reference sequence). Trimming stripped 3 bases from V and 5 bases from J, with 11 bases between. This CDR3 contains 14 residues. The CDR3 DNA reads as TGTGCCAGTAGTATGGGGGGCAGGTATCAGCCCCAGCATTTT. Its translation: CASSMGGRYQPQHF.

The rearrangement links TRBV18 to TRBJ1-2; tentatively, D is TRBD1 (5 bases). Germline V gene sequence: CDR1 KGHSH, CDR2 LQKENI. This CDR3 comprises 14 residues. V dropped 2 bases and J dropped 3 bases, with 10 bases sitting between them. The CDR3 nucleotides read TGTGCCAGCTCACCAGACTCCAGGGACTATGGCTACACCTTC. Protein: CASSPDSRDYGYTF.

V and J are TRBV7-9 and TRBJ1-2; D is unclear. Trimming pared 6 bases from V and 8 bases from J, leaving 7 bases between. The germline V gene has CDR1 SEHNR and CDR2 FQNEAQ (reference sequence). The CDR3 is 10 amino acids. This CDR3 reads CASSRGGYTF. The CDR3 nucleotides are TGTGCCAGCAGTCGAGGGGGCTACACCTTC.

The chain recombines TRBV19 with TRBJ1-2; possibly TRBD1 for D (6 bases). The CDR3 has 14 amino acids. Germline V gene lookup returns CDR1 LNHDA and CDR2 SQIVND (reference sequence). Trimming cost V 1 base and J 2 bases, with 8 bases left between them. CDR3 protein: CASSIVGANYGYTF. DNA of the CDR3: TGTGCCAGTAGTATAGTGGGGGCGAACTATGGCTACACCTTC.

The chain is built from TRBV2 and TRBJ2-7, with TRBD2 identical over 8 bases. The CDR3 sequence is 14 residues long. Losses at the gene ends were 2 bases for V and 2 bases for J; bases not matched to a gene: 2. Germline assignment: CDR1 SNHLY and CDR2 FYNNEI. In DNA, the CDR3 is TGTGCCAGCAGTGAATCGGGAGGGACCTACGAGCAGTACTTC. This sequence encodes CASSESGGTYEQYF.

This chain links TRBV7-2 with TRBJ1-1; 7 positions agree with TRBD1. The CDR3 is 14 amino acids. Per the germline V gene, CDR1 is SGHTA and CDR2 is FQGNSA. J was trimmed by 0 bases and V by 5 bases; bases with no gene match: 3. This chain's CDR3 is CASSLDRVNTEAFF. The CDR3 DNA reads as TGTGCCAGCAGCCTCGACAGGGTGAACACTGAAGCTTTCTTT.

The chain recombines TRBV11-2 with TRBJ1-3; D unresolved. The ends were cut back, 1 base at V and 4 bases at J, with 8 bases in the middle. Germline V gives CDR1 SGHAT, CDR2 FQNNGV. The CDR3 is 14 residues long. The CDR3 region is CASSLAPEGNTIYF. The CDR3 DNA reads TGTGCCAGCAGCTTAGCGCCCGAAGGAAACACCATATATTTT.

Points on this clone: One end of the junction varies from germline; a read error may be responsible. CDR3 DNA sequence: TGTGCCAGCAGCAACCGGAGGGGACTAGCAATTGGGAACTTC. Translation gives CASSNRRGLAIGNF. The rearrangement links TRBV7-9 to TRBJ2-4, with 9 bases fitting TRBD2. The germline CDR1 and CDR2 sequences are SEHNR and FQNEAQ (reference sequence). The CDR3 spans 14 residues.

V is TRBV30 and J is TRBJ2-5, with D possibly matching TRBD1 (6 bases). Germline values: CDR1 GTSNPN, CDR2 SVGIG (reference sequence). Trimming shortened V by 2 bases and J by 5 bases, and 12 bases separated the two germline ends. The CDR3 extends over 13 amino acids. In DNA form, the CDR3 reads TGTGCCTGGAGTATCACAGGGCAGGAGACCCAGTACTTC. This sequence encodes CAWSITGQETQYF.

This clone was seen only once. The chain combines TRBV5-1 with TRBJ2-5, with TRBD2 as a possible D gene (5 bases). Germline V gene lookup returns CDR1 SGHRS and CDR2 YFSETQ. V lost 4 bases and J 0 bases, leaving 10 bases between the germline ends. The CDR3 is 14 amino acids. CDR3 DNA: TGCGCCAGCAGCCTACTAGGGTACCAAGAGACCCAGTACTTC. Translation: CASSLLGYQETQYF. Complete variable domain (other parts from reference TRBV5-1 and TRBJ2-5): KAGVTQTPRYLIKTRGQQVTLSCSPISGHRSVSWYQQTPGQGLQFLFEYFSETQRNKGNFPGRFSGRQFSNSRSEMNVSTLELGDSALYLCASSLLGYQETQYFGPGTRLLVL.

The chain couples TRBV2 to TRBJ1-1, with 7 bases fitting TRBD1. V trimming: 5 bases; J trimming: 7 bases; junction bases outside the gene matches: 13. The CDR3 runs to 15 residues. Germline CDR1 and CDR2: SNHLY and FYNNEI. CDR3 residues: CASSPSTGISGEAFF. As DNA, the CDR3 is TGTGCCAGCAGTCCCTCGACAGGGATAAGTGGTGAAGCTTTCTTT.

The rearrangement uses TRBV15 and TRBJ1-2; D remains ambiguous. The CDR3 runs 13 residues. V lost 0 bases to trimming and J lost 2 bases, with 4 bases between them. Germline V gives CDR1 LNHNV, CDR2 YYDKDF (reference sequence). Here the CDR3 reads CATSRDTNYGYTF. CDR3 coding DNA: TGTGCCACCAGCAGAGATACAAACTATGGCTACACCTTC.

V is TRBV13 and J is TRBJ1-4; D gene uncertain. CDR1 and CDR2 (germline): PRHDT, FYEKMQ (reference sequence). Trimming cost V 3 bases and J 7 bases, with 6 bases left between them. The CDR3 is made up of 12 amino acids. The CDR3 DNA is TGTGCCAGCAGCTTCGACCGTGAAAAACTGTTTTTT. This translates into CASSFDREKLFF.

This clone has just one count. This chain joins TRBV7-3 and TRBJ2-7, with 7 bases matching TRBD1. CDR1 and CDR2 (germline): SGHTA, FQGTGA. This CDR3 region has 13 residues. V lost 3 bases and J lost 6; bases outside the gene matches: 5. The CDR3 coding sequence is TGTGCCAGCAGCTTTTCAGCAGGGGGCGAGCAGTACTTC. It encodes CASSFSAGGEQYF.

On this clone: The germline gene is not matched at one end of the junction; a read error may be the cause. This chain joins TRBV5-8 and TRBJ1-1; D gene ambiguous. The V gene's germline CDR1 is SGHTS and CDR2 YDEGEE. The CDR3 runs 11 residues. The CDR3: CASSLVVVLSF. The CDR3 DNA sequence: TGTGCCAGCAGCTTGGTTGTGGTGTTGAGCTTT.

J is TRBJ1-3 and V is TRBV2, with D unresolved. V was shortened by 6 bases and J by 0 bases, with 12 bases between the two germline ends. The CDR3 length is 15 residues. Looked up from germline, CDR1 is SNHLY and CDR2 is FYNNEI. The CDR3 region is CASRAILVSGNTIYF. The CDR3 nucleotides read TGTGCCAGCAGGGCTATCTTGGTCTCTGGAAACACCATATATTTT.

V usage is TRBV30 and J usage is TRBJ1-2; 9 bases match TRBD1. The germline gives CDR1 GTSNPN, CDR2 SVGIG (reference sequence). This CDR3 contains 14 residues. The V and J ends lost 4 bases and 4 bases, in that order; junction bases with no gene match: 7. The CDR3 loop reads CAWKGQGVSYGYTF. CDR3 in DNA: TGTGCCTGGAAGGGACAGGGAGTTTCCTATGGCTACACCTTC.

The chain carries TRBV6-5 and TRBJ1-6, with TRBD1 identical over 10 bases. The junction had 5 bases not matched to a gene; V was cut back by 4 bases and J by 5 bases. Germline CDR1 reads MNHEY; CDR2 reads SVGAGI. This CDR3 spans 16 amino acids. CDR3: CASSSTDRGNNSPLHF. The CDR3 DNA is TGTGCCAGCAGTTCCACGGACAGGGGGAATAATTCACCCCTCCACTTT.

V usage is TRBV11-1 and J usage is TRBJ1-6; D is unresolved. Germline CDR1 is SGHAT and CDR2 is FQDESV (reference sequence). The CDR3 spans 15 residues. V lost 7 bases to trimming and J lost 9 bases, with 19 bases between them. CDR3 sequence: CASTLRLGYGSPLHF. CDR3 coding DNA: TGTGCCAGCACCCTCCGATTAGGGTACGGTTCACCCCTCCACTTT.

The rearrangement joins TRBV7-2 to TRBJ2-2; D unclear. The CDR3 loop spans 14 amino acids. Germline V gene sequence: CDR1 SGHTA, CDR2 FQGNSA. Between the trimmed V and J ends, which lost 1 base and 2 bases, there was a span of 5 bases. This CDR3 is CASSLDKNTGELFF. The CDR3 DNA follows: TGTGCCAGCAGCTTAGATAAAAACACCGGGGAGCTGTTTTTT.

The CDR3: CASSQNEGYEQYF. CDR3 DNA: TGCGCCAGCAGCCAAAACGAGGGTTACGAGCAGTACTTC. This rearrangement joins TRBV4-3 to TRBJ2-7; TRBD2 is a possible D gene (5 bases). Per germline, CDR1 LGHNA and CDR2 YSLEER. V shed 2 bases and J shed 4 bases, with 9 bases lying between them. There are 13 residues in the CDR3.

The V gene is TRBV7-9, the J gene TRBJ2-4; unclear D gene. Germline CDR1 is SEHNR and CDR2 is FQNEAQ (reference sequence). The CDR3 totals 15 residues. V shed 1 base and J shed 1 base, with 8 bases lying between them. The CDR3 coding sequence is TGTGCCAGCAGCTTAGACGCTGGGGCCAAAAACATTCAGTACTTC. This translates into CASSLDAGAKNIQYF.

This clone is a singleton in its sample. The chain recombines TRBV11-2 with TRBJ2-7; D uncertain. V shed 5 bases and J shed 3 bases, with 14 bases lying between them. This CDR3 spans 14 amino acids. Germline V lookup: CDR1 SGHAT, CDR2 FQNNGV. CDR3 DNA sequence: TGTGCCAGCAGCCACCTCAAGGGCAGCTACGAGCAGTACTTC. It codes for CASSHLKGSYEQYF.

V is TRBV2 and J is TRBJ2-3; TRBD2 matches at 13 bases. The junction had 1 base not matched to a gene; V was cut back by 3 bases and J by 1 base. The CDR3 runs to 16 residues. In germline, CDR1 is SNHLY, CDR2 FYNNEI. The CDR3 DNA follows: TGTGCCAGCAGTGATGGACTAGCGGGGGGCACAGATACGCAGTATTTT. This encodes CASSDGLAGGTDTQYF.